The rows below give T cell receptor beta chains drawn from one sample of a study of T cells in localized non-small cell lung cancer. Here immunoSEQ multiplex PCR was the method, and the copy in TCRdb shows in-frame clones only, minus some. The sample yields over 15,000 clones, about 89% seen once. The specimen was peripheral blood mononuclear cells, collected before any cancer treatment. The receptor source for this set is a male donor at least 60 years old with stage II lung adenocarcinoma. The CDR3 runs from the conserved cysteine through the conserved F or W. Fields, in order: D gene, J gene, V gene, clone size, CDR3 length, CDR3 protein. A D gene is named only where the DNA matches it firmly. Size tells how often a clone was seen (once, few, many) or the class of an expanded clone, and some rows leave it out.

>-|TRBJ1-2|TRBV7-9|-|15
CASSSYRTVNYGYTF
>TRBD1|TRBJ1-1|TRBV7-2|-|13
CASSRQGNTEAFF
>-|TRBJ2-2|TRBV28|few|14
CASTLNRAFGELFF
>-|TRBJ2-1|TRBV6-5|once|16
CASSYSKADSYNEQFF
>TRBD1|TRBJ2-1|TRBV27|-|18
CASSPGQGMSLQYNEQFF
>-|TRBJ2-5|TRBV15|once|14
CATSTRQVQRTQYF
>TRBD2|TRBJ2-7|TRBV28|-|16
CASSLVTSGSIYEQYF
>-|TRBJ2-6|TRBV5-1|once|16
CASSETVLSGANVLTF
>-|TRBJ2-7|TRBV27|-|13
CASIPMGSYEQYF
>-|TRBJ1-3|TRBV5-5|once|15
CASSTRGGSSNTIYF
>-|TRBJ1-4|TRBV19|-|13
CASSPFQGEKLFF
>-|TRBJ2-7|TRBV10-3|-|16
CAISESKGGGAYEQYF
>-|TRBJ2-6|TRBV15|-|18
CATSSLRTDFSGANVLTF